This TCR beta chain was observed in a study of T cells in localized non-small cell lung cancer. The study's findings and limits: Heterogeneity within the tumor remains possible, as just one region underwent sequencing. Longer overall survival was seen with higher T cell density measured in blood. Among the tissues sampled, uninvolved adjacent lung had the highest T cell clonality, above tumor.

The V gene's germline CDR1 is KGHSH and CDR2 LQKENI. The CDR3 sequence is 15 residues long. V lost 6 bases to trimming and J lost 2 bases, with 17 bases between them. Clones were read by immunoSEQ multiplex PCR, and TCRdb kept only the in-frame ones, dropping some. This sample has approximately 76,000 clones; around 82% occur once, and the top ten carry roughly 9.8%. This clone was counted only a few times. Its cognate antigen is unknown. The starting material was peripheral blood, obtained before any cancer treatment. The chain joins TRBV18 to TRBJ2-7; the D gene is possibly TRBD2 (7 bases). This clonotype originated in a female donor older than 55 with stage I lung adenocarcinoma. The CDR3 protein is CASSPPGGPTYEQYF. CDR3 nucleotide sequence: TGTGCCAGCTCTCCCCCGGGGGGCCCCACCTACGAGCAGTACTTC.